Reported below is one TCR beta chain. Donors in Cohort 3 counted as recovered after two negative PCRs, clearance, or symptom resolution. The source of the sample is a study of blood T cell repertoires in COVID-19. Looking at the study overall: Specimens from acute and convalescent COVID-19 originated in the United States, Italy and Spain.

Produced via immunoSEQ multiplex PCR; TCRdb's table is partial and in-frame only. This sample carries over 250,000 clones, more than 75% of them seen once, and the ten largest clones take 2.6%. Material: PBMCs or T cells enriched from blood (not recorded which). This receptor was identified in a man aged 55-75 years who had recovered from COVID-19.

The CDR3 is CASSLARGGRANEQFF. In DNA form, the CDR3 reads TGTGCCAGCAGCTTAGCGCGAGGCGGGAGGGCTAATGAGCAGTTCTTC. The rearrangement joins TRBV7-8 to TRBJ2-1; 9 nucleotides agree with TRBD2. The germline gives CDR1 SGHVS, CDR2 FQNEAQ. After removal of 0 bases from V and 7 bases from J, the junction contained 7 bases not matched to a gene. The CDR3 sequence is 16 residues long.